This T cell receptor (beta chain) was identified during a study of identical twins. Broader study findings: The study found weaker excess twin sharing in beta out-of-frame sequences.

This clonotype was recorded a few times. The antigen is unknown. MiXCR was run by TCRdb on the 5' RACE reads, yielding one entry per CDR3 protein. The sample lists 600,000 to 800,000 distinct CDR3 sequences, over 20% occurring once. The CDR3 loop spans 16 amino acids. Trimming took 4 bases from V and 8 from J; bases not matched to a gene: 15. Germline V gene lookup returns CDR1 SGHRS and CDR2 YFSETQ. This sample also belongs to another study, concerning T cells expressing NK-cell markers. That investigation notes: The authors derived TCR beta repertoires from sorted CD3+CD56+NKG2C+, CD3+CD56+NKG2C- and CD3+CD56-NKG2C+ T cells. In four donors, these clonotypes also led the CD3+CD56-NKG2C+ fraction.

V usage is TRBV5-1 and J usage is TRBJ2-1; 7 bases are shared with TRBD2. This TCR was recovered from a young woman in good health. Sequenced material: PBMCs. Here the CDR3 DNA reads TGCGCCAGCAGCCTCCATCTGGCGGGGGAACTTGATGAGCAGTTCTTC. It encodes CASSLHLAGELDEQFF.